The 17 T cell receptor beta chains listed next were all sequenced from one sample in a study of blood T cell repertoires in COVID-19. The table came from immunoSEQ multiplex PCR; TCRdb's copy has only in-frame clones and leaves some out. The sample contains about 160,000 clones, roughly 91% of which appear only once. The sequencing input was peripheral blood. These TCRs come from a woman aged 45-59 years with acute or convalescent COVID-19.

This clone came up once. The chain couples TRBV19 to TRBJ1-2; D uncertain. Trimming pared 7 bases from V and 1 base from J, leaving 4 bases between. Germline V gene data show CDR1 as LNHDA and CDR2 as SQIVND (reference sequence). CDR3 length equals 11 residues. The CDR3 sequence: CASTNNYGYTF. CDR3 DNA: TGTGCCAGTACCAATAACTATGGCTACACCTTC.

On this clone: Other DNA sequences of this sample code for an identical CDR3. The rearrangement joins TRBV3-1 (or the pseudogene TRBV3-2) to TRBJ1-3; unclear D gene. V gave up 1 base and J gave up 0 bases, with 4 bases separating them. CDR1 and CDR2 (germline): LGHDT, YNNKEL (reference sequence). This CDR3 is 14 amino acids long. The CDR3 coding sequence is TGTGCCAGCAGCCAAGCGGGCTCTGGAAACACCATATATTTT. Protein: CASSQAGSGNTIYF.

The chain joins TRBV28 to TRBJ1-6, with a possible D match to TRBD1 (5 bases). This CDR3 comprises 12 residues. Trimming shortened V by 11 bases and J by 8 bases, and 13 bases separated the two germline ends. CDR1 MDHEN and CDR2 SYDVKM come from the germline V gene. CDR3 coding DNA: TGTGCCTGGGGCAGAGGAGATTCACCCCTCCACTTT. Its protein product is CAWGRGDSPLHF. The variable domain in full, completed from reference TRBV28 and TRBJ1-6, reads DVKVTQSSRYLVKRTGEKVFLECVQDMDHENMFWYRQDPGLGLRLIYFSYDVKMKEKGDIPEGYSVSREKKERFSLILESASTNQTSMYLCAWGRGDSPLHFGNGTRLTVT.

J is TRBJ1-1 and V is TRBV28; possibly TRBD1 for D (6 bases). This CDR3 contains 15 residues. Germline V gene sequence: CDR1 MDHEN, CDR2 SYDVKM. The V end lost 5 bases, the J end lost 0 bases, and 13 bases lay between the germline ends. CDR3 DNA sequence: TGTGCCAGCAGTCCGACAGGTAGAATGAACACTGAAGCTTTCTTT. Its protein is CASSPTGRMNTEAFF.

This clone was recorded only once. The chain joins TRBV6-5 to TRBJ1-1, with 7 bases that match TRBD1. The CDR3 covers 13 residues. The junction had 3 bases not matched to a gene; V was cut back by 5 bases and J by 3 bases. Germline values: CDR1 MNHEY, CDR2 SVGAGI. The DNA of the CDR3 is TGTGCCAGCAGTACCCAGGGGGACACTGAAGCTTTCTTT. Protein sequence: CASSTQGDTEAFF.

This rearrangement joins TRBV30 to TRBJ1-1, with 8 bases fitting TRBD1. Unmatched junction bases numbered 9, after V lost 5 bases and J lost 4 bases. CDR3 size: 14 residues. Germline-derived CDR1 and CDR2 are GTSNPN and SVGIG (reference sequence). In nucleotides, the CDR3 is TGTGCCTGGGACCGACAGGGGACAGGCACTGAAGCTTTCTTT. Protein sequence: CAWDRQGTGTEAFF. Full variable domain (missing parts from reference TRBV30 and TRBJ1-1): SQTIHQWPATLVQPVGSPLSLECTVEGTSNPNLYWYRQAAGRGLQLLFYSVGIGQISSEVPQNLSASRPQDRQFILSSKKLLLSDSGFYLCAWDRQGTGTEAFFGQGTRLTVV.

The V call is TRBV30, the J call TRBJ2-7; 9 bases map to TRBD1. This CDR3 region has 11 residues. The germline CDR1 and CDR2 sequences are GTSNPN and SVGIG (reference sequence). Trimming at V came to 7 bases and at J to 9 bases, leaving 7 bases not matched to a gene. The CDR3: CALMGQGTQYF. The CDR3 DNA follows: TGTGCCTTAATGGGACAGGGAACGCAGTACTTC.

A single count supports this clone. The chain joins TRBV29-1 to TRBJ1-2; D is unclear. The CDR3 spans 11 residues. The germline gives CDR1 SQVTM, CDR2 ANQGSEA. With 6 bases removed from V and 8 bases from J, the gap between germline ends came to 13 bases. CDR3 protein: CSVDRPGGYTF. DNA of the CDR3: TGCAGCGTGGACCGCCCGGGGGGCTACACCTTC.

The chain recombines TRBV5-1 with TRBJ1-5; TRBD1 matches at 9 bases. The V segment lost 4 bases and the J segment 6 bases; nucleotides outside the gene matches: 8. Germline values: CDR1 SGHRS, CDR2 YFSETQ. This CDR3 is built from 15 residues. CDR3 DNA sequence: TGCGCCAGCAGCGGTCAAGGGACAGGGCTTCAGCCCCAGCATTTT. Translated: CASSGQGTGLQPQHF.

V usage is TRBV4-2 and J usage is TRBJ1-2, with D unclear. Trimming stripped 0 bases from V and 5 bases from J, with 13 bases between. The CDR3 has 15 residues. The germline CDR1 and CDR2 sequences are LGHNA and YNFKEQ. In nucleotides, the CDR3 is TGTGCCAGCAGCCAAGATCGGGTAGTTGGGTATGGCTACACCTTC. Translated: CASSQDRVVGYGYTF.

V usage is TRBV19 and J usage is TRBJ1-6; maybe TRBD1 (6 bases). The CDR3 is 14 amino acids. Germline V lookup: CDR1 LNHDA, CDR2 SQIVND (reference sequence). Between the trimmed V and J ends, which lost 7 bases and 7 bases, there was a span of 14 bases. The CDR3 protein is CASTPGGHNSPLHF. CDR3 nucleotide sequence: TGTGCCAGTACACCCGGGGGGCACAATTCACCCCTCCACTTT.

CDR3 sequence: CASSEKGLPATNEKLFF. CDR3 nucleotide sequence: TGCGCCAGCAGTGAGAAGGGGCTACCTGCAACTAATGAAAAACTGTTTTTT. This chain links TRBV10-1 with TRBJ1-4; D might be TRBD1 (5 bases). The V gene's germline CDR1 is WNHNN and CDR2 SYGVQD (reference sequence). The CDR3 covers 17 residues. V lost 2 bases and J 0 bases, leaving 13 bases between the germline ends.

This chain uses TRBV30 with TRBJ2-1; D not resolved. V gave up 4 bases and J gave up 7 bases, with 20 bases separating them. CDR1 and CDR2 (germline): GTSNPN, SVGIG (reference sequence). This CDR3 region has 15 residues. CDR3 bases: TGTGCCTGGACTCTCCTGCGGCCCGGTTGGAATGAGCAGTTCTTC. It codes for CAWTLLRPGWNEQFF. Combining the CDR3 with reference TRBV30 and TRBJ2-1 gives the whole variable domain SQTIHQWPATLVQPVGSPLSLECTVEGTSNPNLYWYRQAAGRGLQLLFYSVGIGQISSEVPQNLSASRPQDRQFILSSKKLLLSDSGFYLCAWTLLRPGWNEQFFGPGTRLTVL.

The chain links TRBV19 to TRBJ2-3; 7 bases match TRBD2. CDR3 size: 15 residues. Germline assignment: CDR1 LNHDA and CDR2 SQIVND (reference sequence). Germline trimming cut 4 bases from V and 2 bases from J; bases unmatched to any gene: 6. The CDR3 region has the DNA TGTGCCAGTAGTAGGCTAGCGGTTCTCACAGATACGCAGTATTTT. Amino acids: CASSRLAVLTDTQYF. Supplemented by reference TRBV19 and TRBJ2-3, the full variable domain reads DGGITQSPKYLFRKEGQNVTLSCEQNLNHDAMYWYRQDPGQGLRLIYYSQIVNDFQKGDIAEGYSVSREKKESFPLTVTSAQKNPTAFYLCASSRLAVLTDTQYFGPGTRLTVL.

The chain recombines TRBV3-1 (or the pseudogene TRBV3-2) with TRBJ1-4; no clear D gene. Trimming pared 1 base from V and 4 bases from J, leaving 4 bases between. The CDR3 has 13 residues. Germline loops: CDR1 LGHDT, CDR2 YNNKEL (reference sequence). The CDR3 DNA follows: TGTGCCAGCAGCCAAGGTCGTAATGAAAAACTGTTTTTT. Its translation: CASSQGRNEKLFF.

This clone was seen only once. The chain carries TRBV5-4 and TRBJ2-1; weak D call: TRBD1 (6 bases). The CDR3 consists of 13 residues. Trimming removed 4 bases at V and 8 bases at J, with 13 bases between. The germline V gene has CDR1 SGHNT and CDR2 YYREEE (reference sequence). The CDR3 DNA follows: TGTGCCAGCAGCAACCCAGGGGCCTATGAGCAGTTCTTC. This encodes CASSNPGAYEQFF.

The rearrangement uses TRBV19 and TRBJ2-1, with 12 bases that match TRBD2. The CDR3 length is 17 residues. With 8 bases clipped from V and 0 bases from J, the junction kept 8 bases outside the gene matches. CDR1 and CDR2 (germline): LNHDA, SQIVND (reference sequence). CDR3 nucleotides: TGTGCCAGTCGATGGACTAGCGGGACGAGCTCCTACAATGAGCAGTTCTTC. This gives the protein CASRWTSGTSSYNEQFF. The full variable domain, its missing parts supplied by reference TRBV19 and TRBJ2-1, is DGGITQSPKYLFRKEGQNVTLSCEQNLNHDAMYWYRQDPGQGLRLIYYSQIVNDFQKGDIAEGYSVSREKKESFPLTVTSAQKNPTAFYLCASRWTSGTSSYNEQFFGPGTRLTVL.